The entry below describes one T cell receptor (beta chain). This record belongs to a study of ipilimumab plus nivolumab after autologous stem cell transplantation. Trimming took off 8 bases at V and 0 bases at J, with 16 bases between the two ends. The CDR3 loop spans 15 amino acids. Germline V lookup: CDR1 ENHRY, CDR2 SYGVKD. Method: immunoSEQ multiplex PCR; TCRdb's copy keeps in-frame clones and lacks some. The table records almost 15,000 clones, 60% to 75% of them present only once. Sample: PBMCs, taken in a trial of ipilimumab plus nivolumab as post-transplant consolidation. V and J are TRBV10-3 and TRBJ1-1; the D gene is possibly TRBD1 (6 bases). The TCR comes from a male donor with primary mediastinal lymphoma. DNA of the CDR3: TGTGCCATCGGACAGAGAAGAACCGTGAACACTGAAGCTTTCTTT. Its protein product is CAIGQRRTVNTEAFF.